This record looks at one T cell receptor (beta chain) sequence and its context. Germline lookup yields CDR1 SQVTM and CDR2 ANQGSEA. The CDR3 runs 14 residues. The J segment lost 3 bases and the V segment lost 8 bases, leaving 8 bases of the junction unmatched. This specimen belongs to a study of blood T cell repertoires in COVID-19. Repertoires were generated with immunoSEQ multiplex PCR, while TCRdb's copy carries only in-frame clones and drops some. The sample yields some 100,000 clones, roughly 92% seen once. The chain uses TRBV29-1 and TRBJ2-1; 9 bases align to TRBD2. The sequencing input was peripheral blood. This TCR derives from a man between 65 and 85 years old with acute or convalescent COVID-19. Here the CDR3 reads CSSIAGANYNEQFF. CDR3 nucleotide sequence: TGCAGCTCGATAGCGGGAGCGAACTACAATGAGCAGTTCTTC.